This T cell receptor beta chain is from a study of siplizumab effects on memory and regulatory T cells. Sequenced by immunoSEQ multiplex PCR; TCRdb stores in-frame clones only, minus some. The sample lists about 100,000 clones, about 93% occurring once. The CDR3 is made up of 12 amino acids. Germline values: CDR1 WSHSY, CDR2 SAAADI. The ends were cut back, 3 bases at V and 4 bases at J, with 6 bases in the middle. The sequence derives from a human donor in good health. V is TRBV10-2 and J is TRBJ2-5; unclear D gene. Sample: Tregs sorted from blood. The DNA of the CDR3 is TGCGCCAGCAGTGATCAGCGAGAGACCCAGTACTTC. It yields the protein CASSDQRETQYF.